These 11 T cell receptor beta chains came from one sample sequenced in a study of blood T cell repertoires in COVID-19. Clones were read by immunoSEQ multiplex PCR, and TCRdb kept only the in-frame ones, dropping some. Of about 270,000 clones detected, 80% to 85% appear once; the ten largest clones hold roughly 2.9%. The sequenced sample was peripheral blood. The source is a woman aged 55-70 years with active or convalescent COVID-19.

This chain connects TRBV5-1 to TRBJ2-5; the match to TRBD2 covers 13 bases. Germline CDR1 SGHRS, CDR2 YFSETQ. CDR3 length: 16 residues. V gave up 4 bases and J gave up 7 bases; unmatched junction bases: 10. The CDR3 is CASSDTSGGAGGTQYF. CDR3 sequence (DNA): TGCGCCAGCAGCGATACTAGCGGGGGGGCCGGGGGGACCCAGTACTTC.

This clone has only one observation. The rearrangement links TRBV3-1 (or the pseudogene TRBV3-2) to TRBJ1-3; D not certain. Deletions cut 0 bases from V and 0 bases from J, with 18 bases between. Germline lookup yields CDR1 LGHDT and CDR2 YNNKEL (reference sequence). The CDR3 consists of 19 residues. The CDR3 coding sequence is TGTGCCAGCAGCCAAGAAAGGATGGGGAGATACTCCTCTGGAAACACCATATATTTT. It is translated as CASSQERMGRYSSGNTIYF.

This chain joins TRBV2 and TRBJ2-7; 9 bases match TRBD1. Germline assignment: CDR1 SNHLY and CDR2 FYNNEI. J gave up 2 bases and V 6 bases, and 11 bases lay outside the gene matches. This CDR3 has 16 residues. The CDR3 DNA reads TGTGCCAGCAGCCTCCCGGGGGGACAGGGAACCTACGAGCAGTACTTC. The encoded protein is CASSLPGGQGTYEQYF.

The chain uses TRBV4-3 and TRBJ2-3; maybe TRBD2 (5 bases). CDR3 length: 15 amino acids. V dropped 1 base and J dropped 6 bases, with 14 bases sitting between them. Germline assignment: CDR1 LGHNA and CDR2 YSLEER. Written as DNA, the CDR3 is TGCGCCAGCAGCCAAGTGAGCGGCCGTGGGGATACGCAGTATTTT. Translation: CASSQVSGRGDTQYF.

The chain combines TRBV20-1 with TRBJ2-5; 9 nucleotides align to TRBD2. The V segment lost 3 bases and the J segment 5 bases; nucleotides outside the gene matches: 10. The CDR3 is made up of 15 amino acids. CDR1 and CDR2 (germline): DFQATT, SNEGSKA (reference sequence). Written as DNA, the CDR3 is TGCAGTGCTAGTTCGGCGGGGGGGCCGGGGGAGACCCAGTACTTC. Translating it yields CSASSAGGPGETQYF.

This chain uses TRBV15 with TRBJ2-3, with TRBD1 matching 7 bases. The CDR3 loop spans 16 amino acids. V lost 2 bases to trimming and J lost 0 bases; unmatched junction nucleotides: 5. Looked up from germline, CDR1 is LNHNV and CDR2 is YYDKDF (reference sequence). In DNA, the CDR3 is TGTGCCACCAGCAGACCTGACAGGGATAGCACAGATACGCAGTATTTT. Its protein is CATSRPDRDSTDTQYF.

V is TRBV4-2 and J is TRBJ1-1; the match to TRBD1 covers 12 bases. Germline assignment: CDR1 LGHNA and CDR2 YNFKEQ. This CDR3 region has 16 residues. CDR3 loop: CAGSAGTGGGGTEAFF. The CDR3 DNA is TGTGCTGGCAGCGCAGGGACAGGGGGCGGTGGCACTGAAGCTTTCTTT.

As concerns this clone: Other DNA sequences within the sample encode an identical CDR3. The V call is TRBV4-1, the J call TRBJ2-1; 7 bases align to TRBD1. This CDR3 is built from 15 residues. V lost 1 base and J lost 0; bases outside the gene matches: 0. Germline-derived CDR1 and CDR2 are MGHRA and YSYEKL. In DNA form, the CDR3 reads TGCGCCAGCAGCCAAGGACAGGGCTCCTACAATGAGCAGTTCTTC. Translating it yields CASSQGQGSYNEQFF.

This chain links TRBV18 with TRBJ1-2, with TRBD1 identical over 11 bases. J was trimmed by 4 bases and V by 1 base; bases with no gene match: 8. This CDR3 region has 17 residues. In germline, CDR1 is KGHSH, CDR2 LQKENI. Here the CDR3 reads CASSPQGQGAVGYGYTF. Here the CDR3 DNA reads TGTGCCAGCTCACCACAAGGACAGGGGGCGGTCGGCTATGGCTACACCTTC.

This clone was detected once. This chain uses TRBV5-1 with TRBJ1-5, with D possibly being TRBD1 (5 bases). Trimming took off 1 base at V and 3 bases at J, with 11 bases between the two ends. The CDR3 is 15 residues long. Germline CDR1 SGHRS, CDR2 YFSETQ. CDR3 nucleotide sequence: TGCGCCAGCAGCTTGTCCAGGGTAACCAATCAGCCCCAGCATTTT. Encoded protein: CASSLSRVTNQPQHF.

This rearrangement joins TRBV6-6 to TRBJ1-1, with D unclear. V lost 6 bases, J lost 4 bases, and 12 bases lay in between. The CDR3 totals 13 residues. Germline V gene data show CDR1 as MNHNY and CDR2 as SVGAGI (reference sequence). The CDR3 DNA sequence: TGTGCCAGCAGCCTAATCGGTGGCACTGAAGCTTTCTTT. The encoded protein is CASSLIGGTEAFF.